This T cell receptor beta chain was captured in a study of cytomegalovirus exposure and HLA in healthy donors. This clone is a singleton in its sample. The CDR3 consists of 15 residues. CDR1 and CDR2 from the germline V gene are LGHNA and YNFKEQ. V was clipped by 1 base and J by 3 bases, with 11 bases between them. With 60 Vbeta and 13 Jbeta primers, the PCR was carried out. Some clones are missing from TCRdb's copy, which holds only in-frame ones; the method was immunoSEQ multiplex PCR. The sample has about 81,000 clones; just over 75% are singletons. Sequencing was carried out using PBMCs. This receptor was identified in a man aged 45-60 years in good health and CMV-seropositive. The V and J genes are TRBV4-2 and TRBJ2-3, with a tentative D call TRBD2 (5 bases). The CDR3 nucleotides read TGTGCCAGCAGCCAAGTGGAGTCGGGAACAGATACGCAGTATTTT. It encodes CASSQVESGTDTQYF.